Listed below are T cell receptor beta chains from one sample, sequenced in a study of identical twins. TCRdb reprocessed the 5' RACE reads with MiXCR, giving one entry per CDR3 protein. The sample shows around 500,000 distinct CDR3 sequences, approximately 15% of them seen only once. This sample was shared with a second study, whose subject was yellow fever vaccine responses in identical twins.

The sequencing input was CD4+ T cells sorted from blood. The source of these receptors is a young woman in good health. Both conserved end residues are part of each CDR3.

16,TRBV7-2,TRBJ2-7,CASSSGLAGGLGEQYF
15,TRBV19,TRBJ2-7,CASSTSGQGGYEQYF
17,TRBV10-3,TRBJ2-1,CAISDSGTRSSYNEQFF
16,TRBV14,TRBJ2-2,CASSQTHRPRAGELFF
17,TRBV11-3,TRBJ2-6,CASSLDTHTSGANVLTF
16,TRBV9,TRBJ2-5,CASSSYPGKGGETQYF
15,TRBV5-1,TRBJ1-5,CATTLPGQGRQPQHF
14,TRBV12-5,TRBJ2-3,CATCTSGSTDTQYF
16,TRBV4-3,TRBJ2-2,CASSQDSTVGTGELFF
15,TRBV28,TRBJ2-7,CASSPRTGFRDEQYF
16,TRBV6-5,TRBJ2-2,CASSYREGANTGELFF
12,TRBV5-1,TRBJ1-2,CASSLDQHGYTF
14,TRBV7-9,TRBJ2-1,CASSYPGTGEEQFF
10,TRBV28,TRBJ2-7,CATQGYEQYF
13,TRBV15,TRBJ2-3,CATAARGTDTQYF
13,TRBV10-3,TRBJ2-3,CAVVGDTTDTQYF
13,TRBV2,TRBJ2-1,CATAPGLGNEQFF